This T cell receptor (beta chain) comes out of a study of regulatory T cells in long-lasting Graves disease. This CDR3 is 18 amino acids long. Unmatched junction bases numbered 16, after V lost 1 base and J lost 4 bases. In germline, CDR1 is LNHNV, CDR2 YYDKDF (reference sequence). In building TCR beta libraries, iRepertoire HTBI primers were used together with Arm-PCR of CDR3 regions. TCRdb analysed the multiplex PCR reads with MiXCR anew, one entry per CDR3 protein. The table shows about 440,000 distinct CDR3 sequences, with about 17% occurring only once. This clonotype has a handful of counts. Time point here: newly diagnosed GD, antithyroid drugs for less than 3 months. Extracted RNA from PBMCs served as the source of the TCR library. These data were also filed under a second study, of T cells in Graves' hyperthyroidism and ophthalmopathy. This second study says: Peripheral blood also featured most of the thyroid clonotypes expanded above 0.001.

This chain uses TRBV15 with TRBJ2-7, with 7 bases that match TRBD2. This clonotype originated in a woman under 30 with Graves disease. Sequences were derived from peripheral blood mononuclear cells (PBMCs), sampled at new diagnosis, from a patient treated with antithyroid drugs. CDR3 sequence: CATSRVVGVREKPYEQYF. In DNA, the CDR3 is TGTGCCACCAGCAGAGTTGTCGGCGTGCGGGAGAAGCCTTACGAGCAGTACTTC.